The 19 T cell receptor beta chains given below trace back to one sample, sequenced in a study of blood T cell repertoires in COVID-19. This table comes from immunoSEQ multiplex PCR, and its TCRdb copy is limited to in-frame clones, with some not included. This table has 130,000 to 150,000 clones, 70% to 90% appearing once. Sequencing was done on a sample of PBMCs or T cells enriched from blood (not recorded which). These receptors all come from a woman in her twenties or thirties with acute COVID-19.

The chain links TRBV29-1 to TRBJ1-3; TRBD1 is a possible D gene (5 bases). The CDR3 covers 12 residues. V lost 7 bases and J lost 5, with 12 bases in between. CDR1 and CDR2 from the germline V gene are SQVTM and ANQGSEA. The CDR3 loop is CSGETERNTIYF. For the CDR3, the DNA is TGCAGCGGCGAGACAGAGCGAAACACCATATATTTT.

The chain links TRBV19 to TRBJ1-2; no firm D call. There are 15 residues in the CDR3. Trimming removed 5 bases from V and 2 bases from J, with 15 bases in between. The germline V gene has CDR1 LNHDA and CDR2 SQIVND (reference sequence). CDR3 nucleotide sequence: TGTGCCAGTAGTGTTAGTTCCCGGTCGAACTATGGCTACACCTTC. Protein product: CASSVSSRSNYGYTF.

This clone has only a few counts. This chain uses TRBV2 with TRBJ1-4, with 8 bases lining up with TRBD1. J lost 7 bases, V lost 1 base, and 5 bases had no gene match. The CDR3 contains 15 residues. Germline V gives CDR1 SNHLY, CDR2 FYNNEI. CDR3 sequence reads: CASSEVQGASEKLFF. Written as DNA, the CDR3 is TGTGCCAGCAGTGAAGTGCAGGGGGCGAGTGAAAAACTGTTTTTT.

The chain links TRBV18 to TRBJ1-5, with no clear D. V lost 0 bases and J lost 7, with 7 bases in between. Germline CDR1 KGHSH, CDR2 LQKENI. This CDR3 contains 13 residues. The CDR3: CASSPPPGQPQHF. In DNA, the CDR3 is TGTGCCAGCTCACCACCGCCGGGACAGCCCCAGCATTTT.

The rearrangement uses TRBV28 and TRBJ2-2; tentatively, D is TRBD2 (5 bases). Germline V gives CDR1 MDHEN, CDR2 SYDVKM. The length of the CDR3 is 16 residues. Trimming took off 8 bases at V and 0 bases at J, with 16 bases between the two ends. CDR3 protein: CASQFLLRANTGELFF. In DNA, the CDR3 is TGTGCCAGCCAGTTTTTATTGAGGGCGAACACCGGGGAGCTGTTTTTT.

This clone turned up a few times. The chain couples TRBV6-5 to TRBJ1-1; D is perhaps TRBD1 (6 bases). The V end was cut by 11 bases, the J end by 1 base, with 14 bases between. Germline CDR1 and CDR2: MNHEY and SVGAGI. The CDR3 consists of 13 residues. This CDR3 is CASSGGANTEAFF. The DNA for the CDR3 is TGTGCCTCCTCGGGGGGGGCGAACACTGAAGCTTTCTTT.

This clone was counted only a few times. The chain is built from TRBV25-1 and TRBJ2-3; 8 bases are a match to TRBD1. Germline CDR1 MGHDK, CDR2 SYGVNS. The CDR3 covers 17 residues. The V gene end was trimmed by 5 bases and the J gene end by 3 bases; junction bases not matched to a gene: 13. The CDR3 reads CASSPPQDRDGTDTQYF. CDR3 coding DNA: TGTGCCAGCAGTCCCCCCCAGGACAGGGATGGTACAGATACGCAGTATTTT.

Here the CDR3 reads CASSSGQKYYEQYF. In DNA, the CDR3 is TGTGCCAGCAGTTCTGGACAGAAATACTACGAGCAGTACTTC. V usage is TRBV6-6 and J usage is TRBJ2-7, with D possibly being TRBD1 (6 bases). The CDR3 extends over 14 amino acids. Germline V gene lookup returns CDR1 MNHNY and CDR2 SVGAGI (reference sequence). V shed 4 bases and J shed 3 bases, with 13 bases lying between them.

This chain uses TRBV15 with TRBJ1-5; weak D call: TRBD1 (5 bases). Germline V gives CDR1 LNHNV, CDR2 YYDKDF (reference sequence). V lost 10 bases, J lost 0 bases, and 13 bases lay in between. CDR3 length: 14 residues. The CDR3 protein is CAISGGFSNQPQHF. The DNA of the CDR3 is TGTGCCATTTCCGGGGGGTTTAGCAATCAGCCCCAGCATTTT.

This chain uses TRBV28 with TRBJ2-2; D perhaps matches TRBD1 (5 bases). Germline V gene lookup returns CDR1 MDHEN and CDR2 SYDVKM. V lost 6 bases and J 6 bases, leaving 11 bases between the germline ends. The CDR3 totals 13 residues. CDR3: CASRTVGAGELFF. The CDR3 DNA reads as TGTGCCAGCAGGACAGTGGGTGCCGGGGAGCTGTTTTTT.

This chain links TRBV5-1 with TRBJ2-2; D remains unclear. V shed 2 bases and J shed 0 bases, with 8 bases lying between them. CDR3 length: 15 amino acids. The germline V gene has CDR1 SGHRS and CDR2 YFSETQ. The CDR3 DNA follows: TGCGCCAGCAGCTTTGCAGGCGCGAACACCGGGGAGCTGTTTTTT. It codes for CASSFAGANTGELFF.

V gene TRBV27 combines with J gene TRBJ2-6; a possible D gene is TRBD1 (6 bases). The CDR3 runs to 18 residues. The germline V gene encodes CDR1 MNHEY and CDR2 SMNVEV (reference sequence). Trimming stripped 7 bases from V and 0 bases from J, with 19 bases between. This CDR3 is CASMNLFEGVSGANVLTF. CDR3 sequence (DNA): TGTGCCAGCATGAATCTCTTCGAGGGGGTCTCTGGGGCCAACGTCCTGACTTTC.

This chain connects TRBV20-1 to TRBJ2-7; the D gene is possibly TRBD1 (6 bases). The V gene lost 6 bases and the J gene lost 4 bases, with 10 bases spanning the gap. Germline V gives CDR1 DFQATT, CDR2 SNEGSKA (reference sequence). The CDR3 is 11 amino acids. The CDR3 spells CSAAGVYEQYF. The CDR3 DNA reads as TGCAGTGCGGCAGGGGTATACGAGCAGTACTTC.

The CDR3 here is CASSASGNVEQYF. In nucleotides, the CDR3 is TGTGCCAGTAGTGCGAGCGGGAACGTCGAGCAGTACTTC. The rearrangement joins TRBV19 to TRBJ2-7; 7 nucleotides line up with TRBD2. Per germline, CDR1 LNHDA and CDR2 SQIVND (reference sequence). V shed 5 bases and J 6 bases; nucleotides not matched to a gene: 7. The CDR3 loop spans 13 amino acids.

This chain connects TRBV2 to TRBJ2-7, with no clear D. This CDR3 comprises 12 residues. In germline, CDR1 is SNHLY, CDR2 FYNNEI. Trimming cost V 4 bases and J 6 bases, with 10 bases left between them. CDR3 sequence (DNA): TGTGCCAGCAGTGGGGCTTTGATCGAGCAGTACTTC. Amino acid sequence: CASSGALIEQYF.

The chain's CDR3 is CASSIDVNRDYGYTF. The CDR3 region has the DNA TGTGCCAGTAGTATAGATGTCAACAGGGACTATGGCTACACCTTC. V usage is TRBV19 and J usage is TRBJ1-2, with D possibly matching TRBD1 (6 bases). This CDR3 is built from 15 residues. Germline loops: CDR1 LNHDA, CDR2 SQIVND (reference sequence). With 0 bases removed from V and 3 bases from J, the gap between germline ends came to 11 bases.

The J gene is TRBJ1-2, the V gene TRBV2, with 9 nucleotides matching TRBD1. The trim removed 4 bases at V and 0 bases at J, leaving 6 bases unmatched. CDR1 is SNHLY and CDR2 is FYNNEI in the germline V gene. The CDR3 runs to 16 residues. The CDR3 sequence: CASSGGTGRANYGYTF. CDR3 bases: TGTGCCAGCAGTGGAGGGACAGGGAGGGCTAACTATGGCTACACCTTC.

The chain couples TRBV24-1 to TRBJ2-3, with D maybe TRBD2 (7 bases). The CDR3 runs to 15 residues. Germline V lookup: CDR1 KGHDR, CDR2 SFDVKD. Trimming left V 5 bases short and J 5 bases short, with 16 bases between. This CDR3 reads CATSAARGGEDTQYF. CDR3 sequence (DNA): TGTGCCACCAGTGCCGCCAGGGGAGGGGAAGATACGCAGTATTTT.

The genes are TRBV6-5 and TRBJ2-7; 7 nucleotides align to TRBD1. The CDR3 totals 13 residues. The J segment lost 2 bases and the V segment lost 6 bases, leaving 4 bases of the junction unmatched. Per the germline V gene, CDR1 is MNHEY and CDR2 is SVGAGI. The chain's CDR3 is CASRGTDAYEQYF. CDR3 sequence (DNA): TGTGCCAGCAGGGGGACAGACGCCTACGAGCAGTACTTC.